One sample yielded the 32 T cell receptor beta chains listed below, sequenced in a study of blood T cell repertoires in COVID-19. Produced via immunoSEQ multiplex PCR; TCRdb's table is partial and in-frame only. Of under 150,000 clones in the sample, around 80% were seen once. The specimen was peripheral blood. The receptor set was obtained from a man aged 60 to 69 with acute or convalescent COVID-19.

J is TRBJ1-5 and V is TRBV19; D remains unclear. The germline CDR1 and CDR2 sequences are LNHDA and SQIVND (reference sequence). V lost 5 bases and J 2 bases, leaving 13 bases between the germline ends. The CDR3 runs to 15 residues. The CDR3 coding sequence is TGTGCCAGTAGTTCCAGCCCGGGTGGCAATCAGCCCCAGCATTTT. It specifies CASSSSPGGNQPQHF.

The chain links TRBV6-6 to TRBJ2-7; 9 bases map to TRBD2. The J segment lost 3 bases and the V segment lost 3 bases, leaving 0 bases of the junction unmatched. The length of the CDR3 is 13 residues. The V gene's germline CDR1 is MNHNY and CDR2 SVGAGI (reference sequence). The CDR3 DNA reads as TGTGCCAGCAGTTATAGCGGGAGCTACGAGCAGTACTTC. Encoded protein: CASSYSGSYEQYF.

J is TRBJ1-5 and V is TRBV28; possibly TRBD1 for D (5 bases). The CDR3 covers 14 residues. Germline values: CDR1 MDHEN, CDR2 SYDVKM. The V end lost 3 bases, the J end lost 2 bases, and 8 bases lay between the germline ends. This CDR3 reads CASSFKGGNQPQHF. The CDR3 DNA is TGTGCCAGCAGTTTTAAAGGGGGCAATCAGCCCCAGCATTTT.

This clone was counted a single time. This rearrangement joins TRBV3-1 (or the pseudogene TRBV3-2) to TRBJ1-1; TRBD1 is a possible D gene (5 bases). Trimming removed 7 bases from V and 4 bases from J, with 13 bases in between. The CDR3 consists of 13 residues. Germline-derived CDR1 and CDR2 are LGHDT and YNNKEL (reference sequence). CDR3 region: CASNLGGTTEAFF. CDR3 in DNA: TGTGCCAGCAACCTGGGGGGGACCACTGAAGCTTTCTTT.

This rearrangement joins TRBV19 to TRBJ2-1; a weak D match, TRBD2 (5 bases). The V and J ends lost 5 bases and 7 bases respectively, with 18 bases between them. Germline values: CDR1 LNHDA, CDR2 SQIVND (reference sequence). CDR3 length equals 15 residues. Here the CDR3 DNA reads TGTGCCAGTAGTCCCCCAAAGAGGGCCTGGAATGAGCAGTTCTTC. Encoded protein: CASSPPKRAWNEQFF.

This clone was seen a handful of times. The gene calls are TRBV29-1 and TRBJ2-1; TRBD2 matches at 12 bases. Germline V lookup: CDR1 SQVTM, CDR2 ANQGSEA. V gave up 2 bases and J gave up 7 bases; unmatched junction bases: 6. This CDR3 has 15 amino acids. In DNA, the CDR3 is TGCAGCGTTGAACCTAGCGGGAGGGTTAGGAATGAGCAGTTCTTC. It specifies CSVEPSGRVRNEQFF.

The chain combines TRBV28 with TRBJ2-5, with TRBD2 matching over 10 bases. Germline V CDR1 and CDR2: MDHEN, SYDVKM. CDR3 length equals 15 residues. V was pared by 4 bases and J by 4 bases, with 6 bases of the junction left unmatched. CDR3 bases: TGTGCCAGCAGTTCACCGGGACTAGCGACAGAGACCCAGTACTTC. Protein sequence: CASSSPGLATETQYF.

V gene TRBV19 combines with J gene TRBJ1-1; 9 bases are shared with TRBD1. V dropped 5 bases and J dropped 0; count of bases not matched to a gene: 7. The germline V gene encodes CDR1 LNHDA and CDR2 SQIVND (reference sequence). This CDR3 has 16 residues. The CDR3 DNA sequence: TGTGCCAGTAGTTCCCGGACAGGGGTAATGAACACTGAAGCTTTCTTT. This sequence encodes CASSSRTGVMNTEAFF.

This clone was recorded a few times. The chain employs TRBV7-6 and TRBJ1-5, with D possibly TRBD1 on 6 matching bases. CDR3 size: 16 residues. V shed 5 bases and J shed 3 bases, with 17 bases lying between them. Germline CDR1 and CDR2: SGHVS and FNYEAQ. Here the CDR3 reads CASSPGQGLNNQPQHF. The CDR3 DNA follows: TGTGCCAGCAGCCCGGGGCAGGGGCTGAACAATCAGCCCCAGCATTTT.

This clone has just a few counts. This chain connects TRBV11-2 to TRBJ1-5; tentative D call: TRBD1 (5 bases). Trimming pared 0 bases from V and 5 bases from J, leaving 8 bases between. This CDR3 is 14 amino acids long. The germline V gene has CDR1 SGHAT and CDR2 FQNNGV. The CDR3 region has the DNA TGTGCCAGCAGCTTAGACGGGGGGGATCAGCCCCAGCATTTT. As protein: CASSLDGGDQPQHF.

This rearrangement joins TRBV28 to TRBJ2-7; 7 bases agree with TRBD1. CDR1 MDHEN and CDR2 SYDVKM come from the germline V gene. The CDR3 covers 12 residues. V shed 6 bases, J shed 6 bases, and the junction held 5 bases outside the gene matches. For the CDR3, the DNA is TGTGCCAGCAGGGAACAGGGGCGCGAGCAGTACTTC. Amino acid sequence: CASREQGREQYF.

Concerning this clone: Other DNA sequences in this specimen translate into the identical CDR3. The V gene is TRBV11-3, the J gene TRBJ1-3; TRBD1 matches at 9 bases. Germline V gene lookup returns CDR1 SGHNT and CDR2 YENEEA. The J segment lost 2 bases and the V segment lost 5 bases, leaving 4 bases of the junction unmatched. This CDR3 is built from 15 residues. CDR3 DNA: TGTGCCAGCAGCCCGGGACAGGGCCCTGGAAACACCATATATTTT. Its protein is CASSPGQGPGNTIYF.

A word on this clone: The sample carries other DNA sequences with the same CDR3. The chain is built from TRBV7-9 and TRBJ2-7, with D unresolved. The CDR3 consists of 12 residues. Looked up from germline, CDR1 is SEHNR and CDR2 is FQNEAQ (reference sequence). V lost 4 bases, J lost 3 bases, and 7 bases lay in between. DNA of the CDR3: TGTGCCAGCAGCTCGAGGATCTACGAGCAGTACTTC. Residues: CASSSRIYEQYF.

The rearrangement links TRBV7-9 to TRBJ2-1; TRBD2 matches at 7 bases. CDR1 is SEHNR, CDR2 FQNEAQ, per germline (reference sequence). Trimming at V came to 6 bases and at J to 4 bases, leaving 3 bases not matched to a gene. The CDR3 covers 13 residues. The CDR3 nucleotides are TGTGCCAGCAGTGGCGGGAGTTACAATGAGCAGTTCTTC. Translation gives CASSGGSYNEQFF.

CDR3: CASSPQGNTEAFF. The CDR3 nucleotides read TGTGCCAGCTCACCGCAGGGCAACACTGAAGCTTTCTTT. The chain joins TRBV18 to TRBJ1-1, with a weak D call TRBD1 (5 bases). V lost 3 bases and J 2 bases, leaving 7 bases between the germline ends. The germline gives CDR1 KGHSH, CDR2 LQKENI. This CDR3 is built from 13 residues. Complete variable domain (other parts from reference TRBV18 and TRBJ1-1): NAGVMQNPRHLVRRRGQEARLRCSPMKGHSHVYWYRQLPEEGLKFMVYLQKENIIDESGMPKERFSAEFPKEGPSILRIQQVVRGDSAAYFCASSPQGNTEAFFGQGTRLTVV.

V and J are TRBV19 and TRBJ2-7; a possible D gene is TRBD2 (5 bases). V dropped 3 bases and J dropped 7 bases, with 10 bases sitting between them. CDR1 is LNHDA and CDR2 is SQIVND in the germline V gene (reference sequence). The CDR3 length is 12 residues. The CDR3 spells CASSIRGEEQYF. The CDR3 nucleotides read TGTGCCAGTAGTATCCGGGGAGAGGAGCAGTACTTC.

CDR3 sequence reads: CASSQGGRVVDTQYF. DNA of the CDR3: TGTGCCAGCAGCCAAGGCGGGAGGGTAGTGGATACGCAGTATTTT. The rearrangement uses TRBV3-1 (or the pseudogene TRBV3-2) and TRBJ2-3, with 9 bases matching TRBD2. The V gene end was trimmed by 1 base and the J gene end by 6 bases; junction bases not matched to a gene: 5. Per germline, CDR1 LGHDT and CDR2 YNNKEL (reference sequence). The CDR3 is made up of 15 amino acids.

The gene calls are TRBV28 and TRBJ1-5; maybe TRBD1 (5 bases). This CDR3 has 15 amino acids. The germline gives CDR1 MDHEN, CDR2 SYDVKM. V dropped 2 bases and J dropped 2 bases, with 10 bases sitting between them. CDR3 coding DNA: TGTGCCAGCAGTTTAGATGGAGGGGGCAATCAGCCCCAGCATTTT. Translation: CASSLDGGGNQPQHF.

In DNA, the CDR3 is TGCGCCAGCAGCTCAGCGGGAGGCTCCGGGAACGAGCAGTACTTC. The encoded protein is CASSSAGGSGNEQYF. This chain connects TRBV5-1 to TRBJ2-7, with 9 bases that match TRBD2. Germline-derived CDR1 and CDR2 are SGHRS and YFSETQ. Trimming cost V 3 bases and J 5 bases; bases outside gene matches: 9. The CDR3 is made up of 15 amino acids.

The V call is TRBV30, the J call TRBJ1-6, with a possible D match to TRBD1 (5 bases). The V gene lost 7 bases and the J gene lost 8 bases, with 21 bases spanning the gap. This CDR3 region has 15 residues. Germline CDR1 reads GTSNPN; CDR2 reads SVGIG (reference sequence). CDR3 residues: CASPGTGGIHSPLHF. The CDR3 DNA is TGTGCCTCTCCGGGGACCGGGGGGATACATTCACCCCTCCACTTT.

This clone was counted a few times. The chain carries TRBV27 and TRBJ1-6; TRBD1 aligns across 7 bases. The germline gives CDR1 MNHEY, CDR2 SMNVEV (reference sequence). This CDR3 has 14 residues. Losses at the gene ends were 3 bases for V and 5 bases for J; bases not matched to a gene: 1. In DNA, the CDR3 is TGTGCCAGCAGTTTGGGACAGAATAATTCACCCCTCCACTTT. Protein product: CASSLGQNNSPLHF.

This clone was seen a handful of times. This chain links TRBV30 with TRBJ1-2; 8 bases align to TRBD1. Germline trimming cut 0 bases from V and 4 bases from J; bases unmatched to any gene: 13. The germline gives CDR1 GTSNPN, CDR2 SVGIG (reference sequence). The CDR3 totals 17 residues. CDR3 residues: CAWSVMRQGLTVYGYTF. As DNA, the CDR3 is TGTGCCTGGAGTGTTATGAGACAGGGGTTAACTGTCTATGGCTACACCTTC.

The chain links TRBV28 to TRBJ2-5, with TRBD1 identical over 7 bases. Germline V lookup: CDR1 MDHEN, CDR2 SYDVKM. The CDR3 extends over 14 amino acids. J gave up 1 base and V 2 bases, and 1 base lay outside the gene matches. This chain's CDR3 is CASSLDRVQETQYF. CDR3 coding DNA: TGTGCCAGCAGTTTAGACAGGGTCCAAGAGACCCAGTACTTC. Using reference TRBV28 and TRBJ2-5 for the parts outside the CDR3, the full variable domain is DVKVTQSSRYLVKRTGEKVFLECVQDMDHENMFWYRQDPGLGLRLIYFSYDVKMKEKGDIPEGYSVSREKKERFSLILESASTNQTSMYLCASSLDRVQETQYFGPGTRLLVL.

Only a few counts were recorded for this clone. The chain is built from TRBV29-1 and TRBJ2-1; tentative D call: TRBD2 (5 bases). Trimming removed 6 bases from V and 11 bases from J, with 14 bases in between. Germline assignment: CDR1 SQVTM and CDR2 ANQGSEA. This CDR3 spans 11 amino acids. The CDR3 loop reads CSVRVADQQFF. DNA of the CDR3: TGCAGCGTGCGGGTCGCAGATCAGCAGTTCTTC.

The chain uses TRBV15 and TRBJ2-7; D is unresolved. The ends were cut back, 7 bases at V and 8 bases at J, with 18 bases in the middle. This CDR3 contains 13 residues. Germline-derived CDR1 and CDR2 are LNHNV and YYDKDF (reference sequence). DNA for the CDR3: TGTGCCACCAAGATGGAATTGGGCGTCAAGCAGTACTTC. Residues: CATKMELGVKQYF.

V gene TRBV27 combines with J gene TRBJ1-6; 7 bases are shared with TRBD1. V was pared by 5 bases and J by 10 bases, with 5 bases of the junction left unmatched. The CDR3 consists of 13 residues. Looked up from germline, CDR1 is MNHEY and CDR2 is SMNVEV (reference sequence). The CDR3 here is CASSLQGPSPLHF. In nucleotides, the CDR3 is TGTGCCAGCAGTCTACAGGGGCCCTCACCCCTCCACTTT.

The V and J genes are TRBV28 and TRBJ1-6; 7 bases map to TRBD1. This CDR3 spans 16 amino acids. V shed 2 bases and J 5 bases; nucleotides not matched to a gene: 6. Germline V gene sequence: CDR1 MDHEN, CDR2 SYDVKM. CDR3 region: CASSLRMGTDNSPLHF. The CDR3 region has the DNA TGTGCCAGCAGTTTACGTATGGGGACAGATAATTCACCCCTCCACTTT.

The V gene is TRBV5-1, the J gene TRBJ2-2; D perhaps matches TRBD1 (5 bases). The CDR3 has 16 residues. The V gene's germline CDR1 is SGHRS and CDR2 YFSETQ. V was pared by 2 bases and J by 1 base, with 12 bases between. The CDR3 DNA reads as TGCGCCAGCAGCTTAGACAGAACCGTGAACACCGGGGAGCTGTTTTTT. Protein: CASSLDRTVNTGELFF.

The chain recombines TRBV7-6 with TRBJ2-3, with 12 bases that match TRBD1. This CDR3 region has 16 residues. The junction had 6 bases not matched to a gene; V was cut back by 4 bases and J by 4 bases. CDR1 is SGHVS, CDR2 FNYEAQ, per germline. The CDR3 is CASSSPGTGGADTQYF. The CDR3 region has the DNA TGTGCCAGCAGCTCCCCCGGGACAGGGGGCGCAGATACGCAGTATTTT.

In this sample, this clone turned up a few times. The CDR3 DNA is TGTGCCAGCAGCAGTCAGGCCCACTATGGCTACACCTTC. This translates into CASSSQAHYGYTF. The rearrangement joins TRBV5-6 to TRBJ1-2; D remains ambiguous. V lost 4 bases and J lost 3, with 10 bases in between. Per the germline V gene, CDR1 is SGHDT and CDR2 is YYEEEE. The CDR3 runs to 13 residues.

J is TRBJ1-6 and V is TRBV5-1; tentative D call: TRBD1 (6 bases). Germline loops: CDR1 SGHRS, CDR2 YFSETQ. Between the trimmed V and J ends, which lost 4 bases and 7 bases, there was a span of 12 bases. The CDR3 spans 14 residues. The CDR3 coding sequence is TGCGCCAGCAGCCCCGGACAGCCAAATTCACCCCTCCACTTT. The encoded protein is CASSPGQPNSPLHF.

This clone appeared once. This chain uses TRBV13 with TRBJ1-1; TRBD1 aligns across 9 bases. Looked up from germline, CDR1 is PRHDT and CDR2 is FYEKMQ (reference sequence). CDR3 size: 14 residues. V shed 6 bases, J shed 5 bases, and the junction held 7 bases outside the gene matches. The CDR3 reads CASRGTGRGTEAFF. The CDR3 nucleotides are TGTGCCAGCAGGGGGACAGGGAGGGGTACTGAAGCTTTCTTT. Drawing the rest from reference TRBV13 and TRBJ1-1, the complete variable domain is AAGVIQSPRHLIKEKRETATLKCYPIPRHDTVYWYQQGPGQDPQFLISFYEKMQSDKGSIPDRFSAQQFSDYHSELNMSSLELGDSALYFCASRGTGRGTEAFFGQGTRLTVV.